In this sample, the clone carrying this T cell receptor (beta chain) turned up a few times. TCRdb re-called the RACE reads through MiXCR, storing one row per CDR3 protein. The top ten clones hold approximately 2.2% of a sample with approximately 260,000 distinct CDR3 sequences, approximately 8.4% of them seen once. Stated time point: pre-sensitization, week 0. Treatment specified: therapeutic diphenylcyclopropenone sensitization with weekly scalp DPC. Unfractionated whole blood was the source of the extracted total RNA. This record comes from a study of human T cells and chemical hapten exposure. Germline V gives CDR1 KGHDR, CDR2 SFDVKD. This CDR3 has 16 amino acids. V dropped 9 bases and J dropped 4 bases, with 18 bases sitting between them.

The chain combines TRBV24-1 with TRBJ2-6; the D gene is possibly TRBD2 (6 bases). Sequences were derived from whole blood, sampled in connection with sensitization to the hapten diphenylcyclopropenone (DPC). This receptor was identified in a woman aged 40 to 50 with alopecia areata. Some clones in this sample may be carry-over from other donors' samples. This CDR3 reads CATGGGVVTGANVLTF. Here the CDR3 DNA reads TGTGCCACCGGTGGAGGGGTGGTTACCGGGGCCAACGTCCTGACTTTC.